The rows below give T cell receptor beta chains drawn from one sample of a study of T-cell reconstitution after alpha-beta-depleted transplantation in children. TCRdb ran MiXCR on the PCR reads and lists one entry per CDR3 protein. The sample shows some 600,000 distinct CDR3 sequences, 15% to 20% of them seen only once. Sample: PBMCs from the stem cell graft donor, taken from the stem cell graft. These receptors originate from a human donor who donated a stem cell graft to a child with acute myeloid leukemia. Both conserved end residues are part of each CDR3.

cdr3_aa j_call v_call
CASSLGAGDWYSYEQYF TRBJ2-7 TRBV7-2
CASRALGNQPQHF TRBJ1-5 TRBV6-2/TRBV6-3
CASSSDRVGRIELFF TRBJ1-4 TRBV5-1
CSASRAVLNSPLHF TRBJ1-6 TRBV20-1
CATSRAGYGNQPQHF TRBJ1-5 TRBV15
CASSLGLTGSYGYTF TRBJ1-2 TRBV5-6
CASSIARRADTQYF TRBJ2-3 TRBV19
CASSLGGQNEQFF TRBJ2-1 TRBV7-2
CASSKGRAFF TRBJ1-1 TRBV21-1
CSVNRDSGTDTQYF TRBJ2-3 TRBV29-1
CASSFPGTGPAGANVLTF TRBJ2-6 TRBV21-1
CASSLGQGGYEQFF TRBJ2-1 TRBV12-3/TRBV12-4
CASSRPRDGIYNEQFF TRBJ2-1 TRBV7-2
CASSQVGARGDSPLHF TRBJ1-6 TRBV4-3
CSARSWTSGDDQFF TRBJ2-1 TRBV20-1
CSARDGQGGGYEQYF TRBJ2-7 TRBV20-1
CSAARGRGNEQFF TRBJ2-1 TRBV20-1